A selection of T cell receptor beta chains follows, all from one sample in a study of blood T cell repertoires in COVID-19. Assay used: immunoSEQ multiplex PCR; TCRdb lists only in-frame clones, some missing. Here the sample spans 300,000 or so clones, 90% being singletons. The material sequenced was peripheral blood. The receptors come from a woman in her twenties or thirties with COVID-19, enrolled during active disease. Each CDR3 is given with its conserved first and last residue. Each record gives: clone size, J gene, D gene, V gene, CDR3 DNA, CDR3 protein. D genes are given only for firm matches. Clone sizes are given selectively: once, few, many, or a class where the clone is expanded.

>NA|TRBJ2-3|NA|TRBV4-1
TGCGCCAGCAGCCAAGCACCCCTTTGGGCCCTCTCTAACACAGATACGCAGTATTTT
CASSQAPLWALSNTDTQYF
>NA|TRBJ2-1|TRBD2|TRBV18
TGTGCCAGCTCACCAATTAGCGGGAGGGGTTCGACTTACAATGAGCAGTTCTTC
CASSPISGRGSTYNEQFF
>NA|TRBJ2-7|TRBD2|TRBV7-8
TGTGCCAGCAGCTTAGTCGGCGGGAGACCCTACGAGCAGTACTTC
CASSLVGGRPYEQYF
>once|TRBJ2-3|NA|TRBV3-1/TRBV3-2
TGTGCCAGCAGCCAAGAGAGATGGCACAGAGCTAGCACAGATACGCAGTATTTT
CASSQERWHRASTDTQYF
>NA|TRBJ2-5|TRBD1|TRBV28
TGTGCCAGCAGTCCACCGACAGGGGTGGACGAGACCCAGTACTTC
CASSPPTGVDETQYF
>NA|TRBJ1-4|NA|TRBV19
TGTGCCAGGTGCATAGGTAGAGGAGCAACTAATGAAAAACTGTTTTTT
CARCIGRGATNEKLFF
>NA|TRBJ2-7|NA|TRBV6-5
TGTGCCAGCAGTTCTCTAGGAGGGGGCGCCTCCTACGAGCAGTACTTC
CASSSLGGGASYEQYF
>NA|TRBJ1-2|TRBD1|TRBV28
TGTGCCAGCAGTCCCCAGGGACAGGGCTATGGCTACACCTTC
CASSPQGQGYGYTF
>NA|TRBJ1-3|NA|TRBV11-2
TGTGCCAGCAGCCCAGCGGGAAACACCATATATTTT
CASSPAGNTIYF
>NA|TRBJ1-1|NA|TRBV7-2
TGTGCCAGCAGCCTCCCAGGGAACACTGAAGCTTTCTTT
CASSLPGNTEAFF
>NA|TRBJ1-2|NA|TRBV7-2
TGTGCCAGCAGCCCCAGGTTCGGGGCTAACTATGGCTACACCTTC
CASSPRFGANYGYTF
>NA|TRBJ1-5|TRBD1|TRBV19
TGTGCCAGTACGGGACAGGAGACTTTAGGTAATCAGCCCCAGCATTTT
CASTGQETLGNQPQHF
>NA|TRBJ1-2|TRBD1|TRBV6-5
TGTGCCAGCAGTTATGTTCAGGGGGGAAACTATGGCTACACCTTC
CASSYVQGGNYGYTF
>NA|TRBJ1-5|TRBD1|TRBV2
TGTGCCAGCAGCCCGGACAGGGGGCGAGGAAATCAGCCCCAGCATTTT
CASSPDRGRGNQPQHF
>NA|TRBJ2-2|NA|TRBV7-3
TGTGCCAGCAGCCCCCGGGTCGGGGTACACCGGGGAGCTGTTTTT
CASSPRVGVHRGAVF
>few|TRBJ2-5|NA|TRBV5-5
TGTGCCAGCAGCGTGGAGGGGGCGCGGGGGACCCAGTACTTC
CASSVEGARGTQYF
>NA|TRBJ1-1|TRBD1|TRBV6-5
TGTGCCAGCAGCTACGGACAGGGGAGGGTGAACACTGAAGCTTTCTTT
CASSYGQGRVNTEAFF
>NA|TRBJ1-1|TRBD1|TRBV10-3
TGTGCCATCAGTGACGGGACAGGGAACACTGAAGCTTTCTTT
CAISDGTGNTEAFF
>NA|TRBJ2-1|NA|TRBV7-9
TGTGCCAGCAGCTCCATACTACCCCGACTGGAGAGCTCCTACAATGAGCAGTTCTTC
CASSSILPRLESSYNEQFF
>NA|TRBJ1-4|NA|TRBV4-2
TGTGCCAGCAGCCAAGATGGACGGACATTCGGGGAAAAACTGTTTTTT
CASSQDGRTFGEKLFF
>NA|TRBJ2-7|TRBD1|TRBV20-1
TGCAGTGCTAGTTTGGGACAGGGCTACGAGCAGTACTTC
CSASLGQGYEQYF
>many|TRBJ1-2|TRBD1|TRBV7-3
TGTGCCAGCAGCCCGGGGACAGGGAGAGGCTACACCTTC
CASSPGTGRGYTF
>NA|TRBJ2-3|TRBD2|TRBV5-1
TGCGCCAGCAGCCCCCCGGGACTAGCGGGAGTGGCGCAGTATTTT
CASSPPGLAGVAQYF
>NA|TRBJ2-7|TRBD1|TRBV29-1
TGCAGCGTTACCGGGACAGGGAATACGCTGCAGTACTTC
CSVTGTGNTLQYF
>once|TRBJ1-1|NA|TRBV3-1/TRBV3-2
TGTGCCAGCAGCACGACAGTGTGGACTGAAGCTTTCTTT
CASSTTVWTEAFF
>NA|TRBJ2-3|TRBD2|TRBV7-2
TGTGCCAGCAGCTTAAAGACTAGCGGGATGAGCACAGATACGCAGTATTTT
CASSLKTSGMSTDTQYF
>NA|TRBJ1-4|NA|TRBV19
TGTGCCAGTAGTATCGGGACGGGAGGTAATGAAAAACTGTTTTTT
CASSIGTGGNEKLFF
>NA|TRBJ1-1|TRBD1|TRBV5-1
TGCGCCAGCAGCCCAGGACAGGGCACTGAAGCTTTCTTT
CASSPGQGTEAFF
>NA|TRBJ2-5|TRBD2|TRBV9
TGTGCCAGCAGCGTAGGAGCGGGAGGGACGGGGGAGACCCAGTACTTC
CASSVGAGGTGETQYF
>NA|TRBJ1-2|TRBD1|TRBV3-1/TRBV3-2
TGTGCCAGCAGCCCGGGACAGTATGGCTACACCTTC
CASSPGQYGYTF
>NA|TRBJ2-5|TRBD2|TRBV2
TGTGCCAGCAGCAGAGGAGTGGGACTAGCGGGAGTAGAGACCCAGTACTTC
CASSRGVGLAGVETQYF
>NA|TRBJ1-2|NA|TRBV28
TGTGCCAGCACCCTAGGGGGGGCTCTCTATGGCTACACCTTC
CASTLGGALYGYTF
>NA|TRBJ2-1|NA|TRBV19
TGTGCCAGCCGAGCCGGACAGTCAACTGGAAATGAGCAGTTCTTC
CASRAGQSTGNEQFF
>NA|TRBJ1-5|NA|TRBV6-5
TGTGCCAGCAGTTACTCCAGGGGCCTCAATCAGCCCCAGCATTTT
CASSYSRGLNQPQHF
>NA|TRBJ2-1|NA|TRBV13
TGTGCCAGCAGCTCCACCGGGTCCTTCAATGAGCAGTTCTTC
CASSSTGSFNEQFF
>NA|TRBJ2-1|TRBD1|TRBV29-1
TGCAGCGTTCCCGGGACAGGGGAGGGGACCTACAATGAGCAGTTCTTC
CSVPGTGEGTYNEQFF
>NA|TRBJ1-3|NA|TRBV29-1
TGCAGCGCAGAACGGAGGCTATCTGGAAACACCATATATTTT
CSAERRLSGNTIYF
>NA|TRBJ1-6|NA|TRBV7-6
TGTGCCAGCAGCTTACCAGGATCACCCCTCCACTTT
CASSLPGSPLHF
>NA|TRBJ2-1|TRBD2|TRBV5-1
TGCGCCAGCAGCTTGTTGCCTATGATAGCGGGCAAGAGCTCCTACAATGAGCAGTTCTTC
CASSLLPMIAGKSSYNEQFF
>NA|TRBJ1-3|NA|TRBV5-1
TGCGCCAGCAGCTTGGACACGACTGGAAACACCATATATTTT
CASSLDTTGNTIYF
>NA|TRBJ1-5|NA|TRBV10-2
TGCGCCAGCACTTCCAGCGGGAGTAGCAATCAGCCCCAGCATTTT
CASTSSGSSNQPQHF
>NA|TRBJ1-2|NA|TRBV10-2
TGCGCCAGCAGTGAGTCTGGCAAAGAAGGCTACACCTTC
CASSESGKEGYTF
>NA|TRBJ2-1|TRBD2|TRBV9
TGTGCCAGCAGCGGGCTAGCGGGCAACTACAATGAGCAGTTCTTC
CASSGLAGNYNEQFF
>NA|TRBJ2-1|NA|TRBV30
TGTGCCTGGGAACTAGTCGGGCAGTTCTTC
CAWELVGQFF
>NA|TRBJ2-7|NA|TRBV5-1
TGCGCCAGCAGCTATACTAGCAAAGGGGAGCAGTACTTC
CASSYTSKGEQYF
>NA|TRBJ1-5|NA|TRBV5-1
TGCGCCAGCAGCTTGGAGGACTCCAGCAATCAGCCCCAGCATTTT
CASSLEDSSNQPQHF
>NA|TRBJ2-7|TRBD1|TRBV7-2
TGTGCCAGCAGCTCCTTTCTAGGGACAGCCTCCTCCTACGAGCAGTACTTC
CASSSFLGTASSYEQYF
>NA|TRBJ2-7|TRBD2|TRBV5-4
TGTGCCAGCAGCCGGACTAGCGGAACTACCTACGAGCAGTACTTC
CASSRTSGTTYEQYF
>NA|TRBJ2-1|NA|TRBV5-6
TGTGCCAGCAGCCTGGGGGGAGACAATGAGCAGTTCTTC
CASSLGGDNEQFF
>NA|TRBJ2-1|NA|TRBV25-1
TGTGCCAGCAGTGAATATGGCCGGCGGGCGAACAATGAGCAGTTCTTC
CASSEYGRRANNEQFF
>NA|TRBJ2-4|TRBD1|TRBV28
TGTGCCAGCAGTAACCGACAGGGGGTAAACATTCAGTACTTC
CASSNRQGVNIQYF
>NA|TRBJ2-7|TRBD1|TRBV2
TGTGCCAGCAGCGGACAGGGAAACTACGAGCAGTACTTC
CASSGQGNYEQYF
>NA|TRBJ1-1|TRBD1|TRBV9
TGTGCCAGCAGCGTAGCTACAGAGGGACAGACGGCTTTCTTT
CASSVATEGQTAFF
>NA|TRBJ2-7|NA|TRBV9
TGTGCCAGCAGCGTCTCAGCGGAGTACTACGAGCAGTACTTC
CASSVSAEYYEQYF
>NA|TRBJ2-1|TRBD2|TRBV6-6
TGTGCCAGCAGTTCAAGCGGGATATCGGAGCAGTTCTTC
CASSSSGISEQFF
>NA|TRBJ2-7|TRBD2|TRBV5-1
TGCGCCAGCAGGATAACCCCCACTAGCGGGAGCTACGAGCAGTACTTC
CASRITPTSGSYEQYF
>NA|TRBJ1-1|TRBD1|TRBV5-1
TGCGCCAGCAGCCCTGTGACAGGGTCGAGGAACACTGAAGCTTTCTTT
CASSPVTGSRNTEAFF
>NA|TRBJ1-2|TRBD1|TRBV19
TGTGCCAGTAGTTCCCCGGGACAGGGGGCCGTAAACTATGGCTACACCTTC
CASSSPGQGAVNYGYTF
>NA|TRBJ2-3|NA|TRBV9
TGTGCCAGCAGCGTAGGAGCGGGCAGCACAGATACGCAGTATTTT
CASSVGAGSTDTQYF